Below are 26 T cell receptor beta chains sequenced from a single sample in a study of blood T cells in healthy people across ages. Together with a sample-barcoded 5' primer, a J-beta primer mix was included in a second PCR lasting 7 to 11 cycles. TCRdb re-analysed the 5' RACE reads in MiXCR, keeping a single row per CDR3 protein. Among around 870,000 distinct CDR3 sequences listed, about 30% were seen once. The material sequenced was blood. These receptors originate from a woman at least 80 years old in good health.

This chain links TRBV11-2 with TRBJ2-1, with a possible D match to TRBD1 (6 bases). The CDR3 loop spans 18 amino acids. Germline V gene data show CDR1 as SGHAT and CDR2 as FQNNGV. V lost 0 bases and J lost 0, with 15 bases in between. The CDR3 DNA is TGTGCCAGCAGCTTAGACCTAGTGGGGGCCCTCTCCTACAATGAGCAGTTCTTC. Protein sequence: CASSLDLVGALSYNEQFF.

The rearrangement uses TRBV12-3 or TRBV12-4 and TRBJ1-2; 8 bases line up with TRBD1. The CDR3 has 13 residues. V gave up 7 bases and J gave up 4 bases; unmatched junction bases: 5. The CDR3 region has the DNA TGTGCCAGCACCGGGGACAGGCCCTATGGCTACACCTTC. This encodes CASTGDRPYGYTF.

This clonotype came up many times. The rearrangement links TRBV20-1 to TRBJ1-5; D uncertain. The germline V gene encodes CDR1 DFQATT and CDR2 SNEGSKA (reference sequence). The V gene lost 7 bases and the J gene lost 2 bases, with 9 bases spanning the gap. CDR3 size: 12 residues. The CDR3 DNA sequence: TGCAGTGGGGAGGTAGGCAATCAGCCCCAGCATTTT. It is translated as CSGEVGNQPQHF.

This clonotype was observed at least ten times. The chain couples TRBV20-1 to TRBJ2-5; no reliable D call. V lost 3 bases, J lost 5 bases, and 4 bases lay in between. The CDR3 has 10 amino acids. Germline V gives CDR1 DFQATT, CDR2 SNEGSKA (reference sequence). Here the CDR3 reads CSASGETQYF. CDR3 sequence (DNA): TGCAGTGCTAGTGGGGAGACCCAGTACTTC.

With respect to this clonotype: One junction end disagrees with the germline gene, perhaps due to a read error. The chain couples TRBV7-2 to TRBJ2-1, with D tentatively TRBD2 (5 bases). The V gene's germline CDR1 is SGHTA and CDR2 FQGNSA. The CDR3 has 13 residues. In DNA form, the CDR3 reads TGTGCCAGCGGCTTAGGACTCCCTAATGAGCAGTTCTTC. Protein product: CASGLGLPNEQFF.

This clonotype was counted a few times. V usage is TRBV7-7 and J usage is TRBJ2-2; D unclear. Per the germline V gene, CDR1 is SSHAT and CDR2 is FNYEAQ (reference sequence). Trimming removed 10 bases from V and 5 bases from J, with 11 bases in between. The CDR3 loop spans 12 amino acids. The CDR3 sequence: CATRGVTGELFF. The CDR3, as DNA: TGTGCCACGAGAGGAGTTACCGGGGAGCTGTTTTTT.

This clonotype occurred many times. V gene TRBV20-1 combines with J gene TRBJ1-3; possibly TRBD1 for D (6 bases). In germline, CDR1 is DFQATT, CDR2 SNEGSKA (reference sequence). The CDR3 runs 15 residues. Deletions cut 5 bases from V and 0 bases from J, with 14 bases between. CDR3 region: CSAGRGAHSGNTIYF. The CDR3 region has the DNA TGCAGTGCTGGCAGGGGTGCCCACTCTGGAAACACCATATATTTT.

V usage is TRBV11-2 and J usage is TRBJ2-6; D is possibly TRBD1 (5 bases). The CDR3 loop spans 17 amino acids. From germline, CDR1 is SGHAT and CDR2 FQNNGV. V lost 2 bases and J lost 0, with 11 bases in between. DNA of the CDR3: TGTGCCAGCAGCTTACCGGCAGGGTCCTCTGGGGCCAACGTCCTGACTTTC. Protein sequence: CASSLPAGSSGANVLTF.

The V gene is TRBV14, the J gene TRBJ1-1; tentative D call: TRBD1 (5 bases). Looked up from germline, CDR1 is SGHDN and CDR2 is FVKESK. The CDR3 covers 14 residues. The V gene lost 3 bases and the J gene lost 4 bases, with 12 bases spanning the gap. CDR3 sequence (DNA): TGTGCCAGCAGCCATAGACAGAGGTCCACTGAAGCTTTCTTT. As protein: CASSHRQRSTEAFF.

The chain couples TRBV14 to TRBJ2-5; perhaps TRBD1 as D (6 bases). There are 15 residues in the CDR3. Germline CDR1 is SGHDN and CDR2 is FVKESK. The V end lost 4 bases, the J end lost 3 bases, and 15 bases lay between the germline ends. CDR3 nucleotide sequence: TGTGCCAGCAGCCCGGGCAGGGGAGTTGAAGAGACCCAGTACTTC. Translated, it gives CASSPGRGVEETQYF.

This clonotype was detected ten times or more. The junction and the germline gene differ at one end; a read error may be behind it. J is TRBJ1-1 and V is TRBV5-1, with 8 bases aligning to TRBD1. Germline CDR1 is SGHRS and CDR2 is YFSETQ. This CDR3 comprises 14 residues. The CDR3 DNA follows: TGTGCCAGCAGTTCCGGGACAGGGAACACTGAAGCTTTCTTT. This translates into CASSSGTGNTEAFF.

A note on this clonotype: A read error may explain this, as a much larger clone is one base away. The chain joins TRBV6-6 to TRBJ2-5, with D possibly being TRBD1 or TRBD2 (5 bases each). CDR1 and CDR2 from the germline V gene are MNHNY and SVGAGI (reference sequence). Between the trimmed V and J ends, which lost 8 bases and 1 base, there was a span of 14 bases. The CDR3 length is 14 residues. The CDR3 spells CASGASRVQETQYF. In DNA, the CDR3 is TGTGCCAGCGGAGCTAGCAGGGTCCAAGAGACCCAGTACTTC.

This chain links TRBV28 with TRBJ2-7; the D gene is possibly TRBD2 (5 bases). Looked up from germline, CDR1 is MDHEN and CDR2 is SYDVKM. V lost 3 bases, J lost 7 bases, and 13 bases lay in between. CDR3 size: 13 residues. Here the CDR3 DNA reads TGTGCCAGCAGTTTCTCCAGAACGGGGGAGCAGTACTTC. Protein: CASSFSRTGEQYF.

The genes are TRBV5-1 and TRBJ1-3, with D possibly being TRBD1 (6 bases). Trimming removed 4 bases at V and 0 bases at J, with 14 bases between. From germline, CDR1 is SGHRS and CDR2 YFSETQ. There are 16 residues in the CDR3. The DNA of the CDR3 is TGCGCCAGCAGCCAGGACAGCCAGAGCTCTGGAAACACCATATATTTT. This gives the protein CASSQDSQSSGNTIYF.

This clonotype was found many times. This chain links TRBV6-1 with TRBJ2-7, with 10 bases that match TRBD2. Trimming at V came to 11 bases and at J to 2 bases, leaving 3 bases not matched to a gene. This CDR3 is 12 amino acids long. Germline assignment: CDR1 MNHNS and CDR2 SASEGT. This chain's CDR3 is CAVAGGTYEQYF. The CDR3 DNA follows: TGTGCCGTAGCGGGGGGCACCTACGAGCAGTACTTC.

The chain joins TRBV29-1 to TRBJ1-2, with D uncertain. The germline V gene has CDR1 SQVTM and CDR2 ANQGSEA. With 2 bases removed from V and 4 bases from J, the gap between germline ends came to 8 bases. This CDR3 spans 12 amino acids. The CDR3 sequence is CSVERAAYGYTF. The DNA of the CDR3 is TGCAGCGTTGAAAGGGCAGCCTATGGCTACACCTTC.

There are a few counts of this clonotype. This chain links TRBV6-5 with TRBJ2-2, with 9 bases matching TRBD1. The CDR3 loop spans 15 amino acids. CDR1 and CDR2 from the germline V gene are MNHEY and SVGAGI. Trimming took 7 bases from V and 4 from J; bases not matched to a gene: 7. The CDR3, as DNA: TGTGCCAGCACCTTCAACAGGGGGCGCACCGGGGAGCTGTTTTTT. Its protein is CASTFNRGRTGELFF.

This clonotype was seen only once. A junction boundary mismatches the germline segment, possibly from a read error. The genes are TRBV7-2 and TRBJ1-2, with 8 positions matching TRBD1. Germline CDR1 SGHTA, CDR2 FQGNSA. The CDR3 has 14 residues. CDR3 bases: TGTGCCGGCAGCCAGAGGACAGGGAGCTATGGCTACACCTTC. This translates into CAGSQRTGSYGYTF.

This clonotype was detected only a few times. The chain has TRBV27 and TRBJ1-6; D not certain. The CDR3 loop spans 15 amino acids. Germline CDR1 and CDR2: MNHEY and SMNVEV (reference sequence). Between the trimmed V and J ends, which lost 6 bases and 4 bases, there was a span of 13 bases. CDR3 coding DNA: TGTGCCAGCAGAATTGGGCCCGCGTATAATTCACCCCTCCACTTT. This gives the protein CASRIGPAYNSPLHF.

This clonotype was seen a handful of times. A much larger clone sits a single nucleotide away, making a read error possible. The chain couples TRBV4-1 to TRBJ2-5; the D gene is possibly TRBD2 (5 bases). The germline V and J ends were trimmed by 4 bases and 11 bases, with 17 bases remaining between them. CDR3 length: 13 residues. Per the germline V gene, CDR1 is MGHRA and CDR2 is YSYEKL. The DNA of the CDR3 is TGCGCCAGCAGCCCCACGGGGAGTGGGGAGCAGTACTTC. Translating gives CASSPTGSGEQYF.

This clonotype was counted a few times. The chain joins TRBV5-6 to TRBJ1-6, with D possibly being TRBD1 (6 bases). The CDR3 is 16 residues long. Trimming left V 0 bases short and J 9 bases short, with 16 bases between. In germline, CDR1 is SGHDT, CDR2 YYEEEE. Written as DNA, the CDR3 is TGTGCCAGCAGCTTGGTTCCGGGGGCGGCTAGTTCACCCCTCCACTTT. Translating it yields CASSLVPGAASSPLHF.

Many counts were recorded for this clonotype. The chain is built from TRBV7-9 and TRBJ2-2, with D hard to call. This CDR3 has 14 amino acids. V was trimmed by 0 bases and J by 4 bases, leaving 6 bases between them. Germline V gene sequence: CDR1 SEHNR, CDR2 FQNEAQ (reference sequence). The CDR3 coding sequence is TGTGCCAGCAGCTTAGCCCTAGGCACCGGGGAGCTGTTTTTT. It specifies CASSLALGTGELFF.

This clonotype has only one observation. This chain links TRBV11-3 with TRBJ1-2; TRBD1 might be the D (5 bases). Germline lookup yields CDR1 SGHNT and CDR2 YENEEA. V lost 0 bases and J 2 bases, leaving 16 bases between the germline ends. This CDR3 spans 17 amino acids. The CDR3 DNA reads as TGTGCCAGCAGCTTAGATACCGGGCAGGGCACCAACTATGGCTACACCTTC. This gives the protein CASSLDTGQGTNYGYTF.

This clonotype was counted between two and nine times. The chain employs TRBV20-1 and TRBJ1-1, with 10 positions matching TRBD1. Germline CDR1 and CDR2: DFQATT and SNEGSKA (reference sequence). The CDR3 runs to 14 residues. Trimming cost V 5 bases and J 4 bases; bases outside gene matches: 7. The CDR3, as DNA: TGCAGTGCTGGACAGGGGGAAATACGCACTGAAGCTTTCTTT. Amino acid sequence: CSAGQGEIRTEAFF.

This clonotype was observed at least ten times. The chain combines TRBV20-1 with TRBJ2-1, with D perhaps matching TRBD1 (5 bases). Germline CDR1 DFQATT, CDR2 SNEGSKA (reference sequence). Trimming took off 3 bases at V and 6 bases at J, with 15 bases between the two ends. There are 14 residues in the CDR3. The CDR3 DNA sequence: TGCAGTGCTAGTTCGTTCGCAGGGCGCAATGAGCAGTTCTTC. Translation gives CSASSFAGRNEQFF.

For this clonotype: The junction departs from germline at one end; a sequencing error may be responsible. The CDR3 coding sequence is TGTGCCACCAGCAGGGGGGCACGGGAGGTCACAGATACGCAGTATTTT. Protein product: CATSRGAREVTDTQYF. The chain employs TRBV11-2 and TRBJ2-3; either TRBD1 or TRBD2 may fit D (7 bases each). CDR3 length: 16 amino acids. Germline V gene data show CDR1 as SGHAT and CDR2 as FQNNGV.